What follows describes a single TCR beta chain. Its matching antigen is unknown. The V and J ends lost 8 bases and 4 bases, in that order; junction bases with no gene match: 7. The CDR3 contains 13 residues. CDR1 is ENHRY, CDR2 SYGVKD, per germline. The treatment here: around 19 received Ad26.COV2.S at low or high dose, single or two shots; several received placebo; per-sample allocation not given. Day 63 following the first vaccine or placebo injection was when the samples were taken. The vaccine delivered Wuhan-strain SARS-CoV-2 spike through an Ad26 vector. The data derive from a study of Ad26.COV2.S vaccination and SARS-CoV-2 variants. Study in general: Ad26.COV2.S shots went into the muscle once or twice, 56 days apart. Findings and limits, study-wide: Estimates derived from TCR breadth and depth analyses may have underestimated total T cell responses. Recipients of either vaccine or placebo displayed similar breadth of non-spike TCRs.

Clones were sequenced by immunoSEQ multiplex PCR, and TCRdb holds only the in-frame ones, with some missing. There are 350,000 to 500,000 clones in the sample; roughly 89% occur only once, and just over 2.5% lies in the top ten. Sequenced material: peripheral blood, taken in a trial of Ad26.COV2.S vaccine versus placebo. This rearrangement joins TRBV10-3 to TRBJ2-5; 7 positions agree with TRBD1. This clonotype originated in a person between 18 and 65 years old who received the Ad26.COV2.S COVID-19 vaccine or a placebo. CDR3 DNA: TGTGCCATCTCCGGGACAGAGCTAGAGACCCAGTACTTC. Amino acids: CAISGTELETQYF.